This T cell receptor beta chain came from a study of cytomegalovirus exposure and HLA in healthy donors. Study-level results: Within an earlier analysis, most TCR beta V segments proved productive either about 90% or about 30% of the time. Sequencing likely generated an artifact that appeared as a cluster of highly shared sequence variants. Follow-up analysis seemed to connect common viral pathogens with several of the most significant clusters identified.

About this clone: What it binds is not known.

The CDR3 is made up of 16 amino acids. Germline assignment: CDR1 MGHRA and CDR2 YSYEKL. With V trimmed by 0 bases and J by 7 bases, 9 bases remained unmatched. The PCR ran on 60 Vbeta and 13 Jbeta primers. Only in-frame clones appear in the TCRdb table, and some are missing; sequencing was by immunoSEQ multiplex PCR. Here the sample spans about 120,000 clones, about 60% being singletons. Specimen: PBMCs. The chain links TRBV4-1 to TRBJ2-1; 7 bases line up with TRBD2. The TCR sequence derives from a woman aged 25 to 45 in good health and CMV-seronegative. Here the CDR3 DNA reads TGCGCCAGCAGCCAAGAAGGTGGGAGGGCCTTTAATGAGCAGTTCTTC. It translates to CASSQEGGRAFNEQFF.